Shown below are 2 T cell receptor beta chains from a single sample sequenced in a study of human T cells and chemical hapten exposure. Time point noted: pre-sensitization, week 0. The treatment denotes: therapeutic diphenylcyclopropenone sensitization with weekly scalp DPC. One entry per CDR3 protein, called by TCRdb with MiXCR from the RACE reads. The repertoire consists of about 89,000 distinct CDR3 sequences, with roughly a tenth occurring once and the leading ten covering about 3.1%. This specimen was whole blood, taken in connection with sensitization to the hapten diphenylcyclopropenone (DPC). The receptor source for this set is a woman between 55 and 75 years old with alopecia areata. Some clones in this sample may be carry-over from other donors' samples.

This clonotype occurred many times. The J gene is TRBJ1-1, the V gene TRBV12-3 or TRBV12-4; D unclear. There are 12 residues in the CDR3. V lost 7 bases and J 7 bases, leaving 13 bases between the germline ends. CDR3 DNA sequence: TGTGCCAGCAAGGTGTGGCGGGATGAAGCTTTCTTT. Protein sequence: CASKVWRDEAFF.

This clonotype was seen many times. V gene TRBV20-1 combines with J gene TRBJ2-3; the D gene is possibly TRBD2 (6 bases). CDR1 is DFQATT and CDR2 is SNEGSKA in the germline V gene (reference sequence). Deletions cut 1 base from V and 2 bases from J, with 10 bases between. This CDR3 has 14 residues. CDR3 protein: CSARVAGITDTQYF. DNA of the CDR3: TGCAGTGCTAGAGTTGCGGGGATCACAGATACGCAGTATTTT.